These T cell receptor beta chains were read from a single sample in a study of CD39 and CD103 CD8 tumor-infiltrating T cells. Profiling relied on immunoSEQ multiplex PCR, and the TCRdb table lists in-frame clones only, not all of them. The table shows over 15,000 clones, with over 80% occurring only once. Source material: CD8+ T cells sorted from blood. Source of these receptors: a human donor with head and neck squamous cell carcinoma. Both conserved end residues are part of each CDR3. D genes are given only for firm matches. Clone size is shown for a subset of rows, as once, few, many or a class of expanded clone.

d_gene	v_gene	abundance	j_gene	CDR3aa	CDR3nt
NA	TRBV27	NA	TRBJ2-7	CASSPGNTYEQYF	TGTGCCAGCAGTCCAGGGAACACCTACGAGCAGTACTTC
NA	TRBV2	NA	TRBJ2-5	CASSPPGVQETQYF	TGTGCCAGCAGCCCGCCCGGGGTACAAGAGACCCAGTACTTC
TRBD1	TRBV28	NA	TRBJ1-1	CASSFNVGTGGGNTEAFF	TGTGCCAGCAGTTTTAACGTGGGGACAGGGGGCGGGAACACTGAAGCTTTCTTT
NA	TRBV6-5	NA	TRBJ2-5	CASSYGETYQETQYF	TGTGCCAGCAGTTACGGTGAGACGTACCAAGAGACCCAGTACTTC
NA	TRBV6-1	few	TRBJ1-1	CASSIGETEAFF	TGTGCCAGCAGCATAGGGGAAACTGAAGCTTTCTTT
TRBD1	TRBV9	NA	TRBJ2-2	CASSPTGEGATTGELFF	TGTGCCAGCAGCCCCACCGGTGAGGGGGCAACCACCGGGGAGCTGTTTTTT
NA	TRBV28	NA	TRBJ1-1	CASRHRLNTEAFF	TGTGCCAGTCGTCACAGGTTAAACACTGAAGCTTTCTTT
NA	TRBV12-5	NA	TRBJ2-1	CASGSTPDNEQFF	TGTGCTAGTGGTTCCACCCCGGACAATGAGCAGTTCTTC
NA	TRBV25-1	NA	TRBJ1-1	CASGGRLRTEAFF	TGTGCCAGCGGCGGGCGTCTACGTACTGAAGCTTTCTTT
NA	TRBV30	NA	TRBJ2-7	CAWSVDDYEQYF	TGTGCCTGGAGTGTAGACGATTACGAGCAGTACTTC
NA	TRBV12-5	once	TRBJ2-3	CASGLSVRGGTDTQYF	TGTGCTAGTGGTTTATCGGTCCGAGGGGGTACAGATACGCAGTATTTT
NA	TRBV19	NA	TRBJ2-1	CASSIGSSYNEQFF	TGTGCCAGTAGTATTGGGAGCTCCTACAATGAGCAGTTCTTC
NA	TRBV7-9	NA	TRBJ1-5	CASSAEDHSYPSQHF	TGTGCCAGCAGCGCCGAGGACCACTCCTACCCGAGCCAGCATTTT
TRBD1	TRBV30	once	TRBJ1-2	CAWSVWTGSGRYQGDYGYTF	TGTGCCTGGAGTGTTTGGACAGGGTCAGGGAGATATCAAGGGGACTATGGCTACACCTTC
NA	TRBV28	NA	TRBJ1-6	CASSLLAGKNFNNSPLHF	TGTGCCAGCAGTTTATTGGCGGGCAAAAACTTCAATAATTCACCCCTCCACTTT
TRBD1	TRBV27	NA	TRBJ1-1	CASRYRGLSTEAFF	TGTGCCAGCCGTTACAGGGGGCTAAGCACTGAAGCTTTCTTT
NA	TRBV5-6	NA	TRBJ1-5	CASSLLRSNQPQHF	TGTGCCAGCAGCTTGTTACGCAGCAATCAGCCCCAGCATTTT
NA	TRBV7-6	NA	TRBJ1-3	CASSLAKLSGNTIYF	TGTGCCAGCAGCTTGGCGAAGCTCTCTGGAAACACCATATATTTT
TRBD1	TRBV5-1	NA	TRBJ1-2	CASSLGQGPSYGYTF	TGCGCCAGCAGCTTGGGACAGGGGCCTTCCTATGGCTACACCTTC
TRBD1	TRBV9	once	TRBJ1-2	CASSVGGQGLGYTF	TGTGCCAGCAGCGTAGGGGGACAGGGTCTAGGCTACACCTTC
NA	TRBV7-8	once	TRBJ2-2	CASSPNTGELFF	TGTGCCAGCAGCCCGAACACCGGGGAGCTGTTTTTT
NA	TRBV2	once	TRBJ2-5	CASSPGGSREETQYF	TGTGCCAGCAGTCCCGGAGGATCGAGGGAAGAGACCCAGTACTTC
NA	TRBV7-9	NA	TRBJ1-2	CASSLAPLGGLDGYTF	TGTGCCAGCAGCTTAGCCCCCTTAGGGGGGTTAGATGGCTACACCTTC
NA	TRBV29-1	NA	TRBJ1-1	CSVVREGEAFF	TGCAGCGTGGTCCGCGAAGGGGAAGCTTTCTTT
NA	TRBV19	NA	TRBJ1-5	CASSHGQPQHF	TGTGCCAGTAGCCATGGACAGCCCCAGCATTTT
NA	TRBV6-5	NA	TRBJ2-1	CASSPGRYNEQFF	TGTGCCAGCAGCCCTGGACGGTACAATGAGCAGTTCTTC
NA	TRBV30	NA	TRBJ2-2	CAWSWDTHTGELFF	TGTGCCTGGAGTTGGGACACACACACCGGGGAGCTGTTTTTT
TRBD2	TRBV6-1	NA	TRBJ2-3	CASSEAIFPAGVTTDTQYF	TGTGCCAGCAGTGAAGCTATCTTCCCTGCGGGGGTGACCACAGATACGCAGTATTTT
NA	TRBV7-9	few	TRBJ1-1	CASTRPGRNTEAFF	TGTGCCAGCACCCGGCCCGGCAGGAACACTGAAGCTTTCTTT
NA	TRBV20-1	NA	TRBJ1-6	CSARGYSPLHF	TGCAGTGCTAGGGGATATTCACCCCTCCACTTT
NA	TRBV2	NA	TRBJ1-2	CASSDEGGPNYGYTF	TGTGCCAGCAGTGACGAAGGGGGGCCGAACTATGGCTACACCTTC
NA	TRBV10-3	NA	TRBJ1-4	CAISEDPSLEEKLFF	TGTGCCATCAGTGAGGACCCCTCTCTGGAGGAAAAACTGTTTTTT
NA	TRBV4-1	few	TRBJ1-2	CASSLIMRAGEGYTF	TGCGCCAGCAGCCTTATTATGCGGGCAGGGGAGGGCTACACCTTC
TRBD1	TRBV7-9	NA	TRBJ2-7	CASSPWTGDEQYF	TGTGCCAGCAGCCCGTGGACAGGGGACGAGCAGTACTTC
NA	TRBV29-1	few	TRBJ1-1	CSARREVNTEAFF	TGCAGCGCTCGACGGGAGGTGAACACTGAAGCTTTCTTT
NA	TRBV2	once	TRBJ1-5	CASSTREPQHF	TGTGCCAGCAGCACGAGAGAGCCCCAGCATTTT
NA	TRBV19	NA	TRBJ2-7	CASSEGWKGRHEQYF	TGTGCCAGTAGTGAGGGTTGGAAGGGGCGGCACGAGCAGTACTTC
NA	TRBV27	few	TRBJ1-2	CASSLHVTGGYTF	TGTGCCAGCAGTTTACATGTCACGGGTGGCTACACCTTC
NA	TRBV4-1	NA	TRBJ2-7	CASSQDPSNGYEQYF	TGCGCCAGCAGCCAAGATCCCTCGAACGGGTACGAGCAGTACTTC
NA	TRBV19	NA	TRBJ1-1	CASSLNSVRNTEAFF	TGTGCCAGTAGCCTGAACAGCGTTAGGAACACTGAAGCTTTCTTT
NA	TRBV19	NA	TRBJ1-1	CASSMWQANTEAFF	TGTGCCAGTAGTATGTGGCAGGCGAACACTGAAGCTTTCTTT
NA	TRBV4-1	NA	TRBJ1-5	CASSMDEGNQPQHF	TGCGCCAGCAGCATGGACGAGGGTAATCAGCCCCAGCATTTT